The next 14 T cell receptor beta chains were all read from a single sample in a study of blood T cell repertoires in COVID-19. Produced via immunoSEQ multiplex PCR; TCRdb's table is partial and in-frame only. The table lists 150,000 to 200,000 clones, roughly 80% of them singletons. Sequencing was done on a sample of PBMCs or T cells enriched from blood (not recorded which). The source is a woman aged 40 to 55 with acute COVID-19.

J is TRBJ2-4 and V is TRBV10-3; a weak D match, TRBD2 (6 bases). V was pared by 3 bases and J by 1 base, with 10 bases between. CDR3 length equals 15 residues. Germline values: CDR1 ENHRY, CDR2 SYGVKD. The CDR3 loop reads CAISDGGTAKNIQYF. As DNA, the CDR3 is TGTGCCATCAGTGACGGGGGAACCGCCAAAAACATTCAGTACTTC.

The V call is TRBV10-3, the J call TRBJ2-7; 9 nucleotides align to TRBD1. Losses at the gene ends were 6 bases for V and 3 bases for J; bases not matched to a gene: 6. CDR3 length: 14 residues. Germline lookup yields CDR1 ENHRY and CDR2 SYGVKD. The CDR3 sequence is CAISHPGQGYEQYF. As DNA, the CDR3 is TGTGCCATCAGCCATCCGGGACAGGGCTACGAGCAGTACTTC.

J is TRBJ1-2 and V is TRBV19, with D hard to call. Trimming took 3 bases from V and 6 from J, leaving 14 bases between them. The germline V gene encodes CDR1 LNHDA and CDR2 SQIVND (reference sequence). The CDR3 consists of 14 residues. This CDR3 is CASSMVIQVNGYTF. CDR3 nucleotides: TGTGCCAGTAGTATGGTCATTCAGGTGAATGGCTACACCTTC.

V usage is TRBV12-3 or TRBV12-4 and J usage is TRBJ2-7, with D hard to call. V lost 2 bases and J 4 bases, leaving 6 bases between the germline ends. The CDR3 covers 12 residues. Here the CDR3 reads CASSLSPYEQYF. The CDR3 DNA sequence: TGTGCCAGCAGTTTATCCCCTTACGAGCAGTACTTC.

This clone was counted a few times. The rearrangement uses TRBV5-6 and TRBJ2-1; 7 positions match TRBD2. CDR1 and CDR2 from the germline V gene are SGHDT and YYEEEE. Trimming took 4 bases from V and 0 from J; bases not matched to a gene: 7. The CDR3 covers 16 residues. This CDR3 is CASSTDGGSSYNEQFF. The CDR3 nucleotides read TGTGCCAGCAGCACGGACGGGGGGAGCTCCTACAATGAGCAGTTCTTC.

The chain uses TRBV5-4 and TRBJ2-7, with 9 bases lining up with TRBD2. V shed 4 bases, J shed 5 bases, and the junction held 10 bases outside the gene matches. The CDR3 runs 15 residues. Germline loops: CDR1 SGHNT, CDR2 YYREEE (reference sequence). This chain's CDR3 is CASSPLVSGSNEQYF. In DNA, the CDR3 is TGTGCCAGCAGCCCCCTGGTTAGCGGGAGCAACGAGCAGTACTTC.

V usage is TRBV30 and J usage is TRBJ2-5, with TRBD2 matching over 15 bases. The germline CDR1 and CDR2 sequences are GTSNPN and SVGIG (reference sequence). The CDR3 has 15 residues. Losses at the gene ends were 4 bases for V and 5 bases for J; bases not matched to a gene: 5. CDR3: CAWTGLAGGRETQYF. For the CDR3, the DNA is TGTGCCTGGACGGGACTAGCGGGAGGTCGGGAGACCCAGTACTTC.

This clone has more than one count but fewer than ten. J is TRBJ1-3 and V is TRBV12-5; weak D call: TRBD1 (5 bases). From germline, CDR1 is LGHNT and CDR2 FRNRAP. V was clipped by 0 bases and J by 4 bases, with 16 bases between them. The CDR3 sequence is 17 residues long. The CDR3 sequence: CASGLVPPGPRGNTIYF. The DNA of the CDR3 is TGTGCTAGTGGTTTGGTACCCCCAGGGCCGCGAGGAAACACCATATATTTT.

The rearrangement links TRBV2 to TRBJ1-2; TRBD1 agrees at 12 bases. Trimming cost V 10 bases and J 8 bases; bases outside gene matches: 14. Germline-derived CDR1 and CDR2 are SNHLY and FYNNEI. The CDR3 is 15 residues long. CDR3: CAIAGQGAVGWGYTF. CDR3 in DNA: TGTGCCATCGCGGGACAGGGGGCTGTAGGCTGGGGCTACACCTTC.

The chain recombines TRBV28 with TRBJ1-2; D uncertain. The CDR3 extends over 12 amino acids. Germline V CDR1 and CDR2: MDHEN, SYDVKM. V gave up 6 bases and J gave up 7 bases, with 12 bases separating them. The CDR3 sequence is CASSPREFGYTF. For the CDR3, the DNA is TGTGCCAGCAGCCCCCGGGAATTTGGCTACACCTTC.

The V and J genes are TRBV9 and TRBJ2-1; a possible D gene is TRBD2 (5 bases). The CDR3 totals 16 residues. Trimming cost V 3 bases and J 5 bases, with 18 bases left between them. Germline CDR1 SGDLS, CDR2 YYNGEE. This CDR3 reads CASSAPTVERDNEQFF. CDR3 nucleotide sequence: TGTGCCAGCAGCGCCCCAACAGTGGAGAGGGACAATGAGCAGTTCTTC.

The chain has TRBV6-4 and TRBJ2-2, with D maybe TRBD1 (5 bases). Germline values: CDR1 MRHNA, CDR2 SNTAGT. The CDR3 is 14 residues long. The germline V and J ends were trimmed by 0 bases and 5 bases, with 7 bases remaining between them. The CDR3 spells CASSDSAGTGELFF. The CDR3 DNA sequence: TGTGCCAGCAGTGACTCGGCAGGGACCGGGGAGCTGTTTTTT.

DNA of the CDR3: TGTGCCAGCAGTAAACAGACGAACACTGAAGCTTTCTTT. Protein: CASSKQTNTEAFF. This chain connects TRBV6-1 to TRBJ1-1; D is unclear. The CDR3 contains 13 residues. Germline V gene lookup returns CDR1 MNHNS and CDR2 SASEGT. The V end lost 5 bases, the J end lost 1 base, and 8 bases lay between the germline ends.

The gene calls are TRBV4-1 and TRBJ2-2; 10 bases are shared with TRBD2. The V and J ends lost 0 bases and 0 bases, in that order; junction bases with no gene match: 10. This CDR3 comprises 20 residues. Germline lookup yields CDR1 MGHRA and CDR2 YSYEKL. In nucleotides, the CDR3 is TGCGCCAGCAGCCAAGAAGAAGCGGGAGGGCCGTTCGCGAACACCGGGGAGCTGTTTTTT. Amino acids: CASSQEEAGGPFANTGELFF.